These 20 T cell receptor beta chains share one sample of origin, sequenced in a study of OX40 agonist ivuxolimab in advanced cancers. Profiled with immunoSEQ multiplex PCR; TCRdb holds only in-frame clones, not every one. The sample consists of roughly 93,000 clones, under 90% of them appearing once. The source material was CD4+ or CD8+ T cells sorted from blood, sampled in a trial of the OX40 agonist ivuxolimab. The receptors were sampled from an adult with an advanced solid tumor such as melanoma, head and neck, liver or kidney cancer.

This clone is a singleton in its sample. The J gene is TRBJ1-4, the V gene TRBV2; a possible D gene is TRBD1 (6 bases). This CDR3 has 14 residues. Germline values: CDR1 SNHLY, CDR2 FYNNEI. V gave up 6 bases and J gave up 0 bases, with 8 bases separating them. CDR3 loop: CASRWTATNEKLFF. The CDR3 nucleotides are TGTGCCAGCAGATGGACAGCAACTAATGAAAAACTGTTTTTT.

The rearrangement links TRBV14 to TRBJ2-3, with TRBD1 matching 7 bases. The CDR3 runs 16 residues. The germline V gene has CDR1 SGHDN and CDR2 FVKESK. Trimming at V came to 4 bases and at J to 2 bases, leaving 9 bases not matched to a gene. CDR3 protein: CASSPYRGAVTDTQYF. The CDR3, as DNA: TGTGCCAGCAGCCCCTACAGGGGCGCCGTCACAGATACGCAGTATTTT.

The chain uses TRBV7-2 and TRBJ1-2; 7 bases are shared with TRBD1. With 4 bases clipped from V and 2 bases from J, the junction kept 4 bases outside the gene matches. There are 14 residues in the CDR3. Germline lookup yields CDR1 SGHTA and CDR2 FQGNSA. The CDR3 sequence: CASSSSGGNYGYTF. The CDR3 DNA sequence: TGTGCCAGCAGCTCGTCAGGGGGAAACTATGGCTACACCTTC.

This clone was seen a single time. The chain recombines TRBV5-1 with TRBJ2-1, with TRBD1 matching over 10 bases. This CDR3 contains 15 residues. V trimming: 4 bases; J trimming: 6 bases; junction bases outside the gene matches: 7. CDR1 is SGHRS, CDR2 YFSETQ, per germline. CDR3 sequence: CASSHGQGGVNEQFF. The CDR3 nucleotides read TGCGCCAGCAGCCATGGACAGGGGGGCGTCAATGAGCAGTTCTTC.

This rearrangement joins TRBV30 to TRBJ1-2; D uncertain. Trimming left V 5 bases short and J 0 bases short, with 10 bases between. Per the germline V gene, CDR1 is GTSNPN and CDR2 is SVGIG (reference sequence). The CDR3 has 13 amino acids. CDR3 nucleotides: TGTGCCTGGGTACGAAGTCCTAACTATGGCTACACCTTC. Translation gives CAWVRSPNYGYTF.

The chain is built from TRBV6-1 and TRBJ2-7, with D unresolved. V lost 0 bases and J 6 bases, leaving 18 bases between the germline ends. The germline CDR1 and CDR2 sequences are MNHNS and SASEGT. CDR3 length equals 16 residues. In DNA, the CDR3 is TGTGCCAGCAGTGAAGCGGTTTCAGCGACACTCTCCGAGCAGTACTTC. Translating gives CASSEAVSATLSEQYF.

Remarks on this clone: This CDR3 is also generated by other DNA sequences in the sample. The CDR3 DNA reads as TGTGCCAGCAGCTTAGACAGGGCCTATGGCTACACCTTC. Protein sequence: CASSLDRAYGYTF. This chain uses TRBV5-6 with TRBJ1-2; TRBD1 agrees at 7 bases. This CDR3 spans 13 amino acids. Trimming at V came to 2 bases and at J to 4 bases, leaving 2 bases not matched to a gene. Looked up from germline, CDR1 is SGHDT and CDR2 is YYEEEE.

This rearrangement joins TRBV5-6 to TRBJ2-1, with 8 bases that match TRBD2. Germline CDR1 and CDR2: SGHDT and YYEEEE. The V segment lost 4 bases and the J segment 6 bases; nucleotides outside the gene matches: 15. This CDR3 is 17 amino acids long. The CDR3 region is CASSVWTAGGPTNEQFF. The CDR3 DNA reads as TGTGCCAGCAGCGTATGGACGGCGGGAGGTCCAACCAATGAGCAGTTCTTC.

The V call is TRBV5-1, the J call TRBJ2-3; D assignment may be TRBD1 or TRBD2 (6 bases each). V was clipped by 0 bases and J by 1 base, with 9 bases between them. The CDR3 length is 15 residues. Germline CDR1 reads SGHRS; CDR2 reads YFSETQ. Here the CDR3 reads CASSLDGGRTDTQYF. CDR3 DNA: TGCGCCAGCAGCTTGGATGGGGGGCGCACAGATACGCAGTATTTT.

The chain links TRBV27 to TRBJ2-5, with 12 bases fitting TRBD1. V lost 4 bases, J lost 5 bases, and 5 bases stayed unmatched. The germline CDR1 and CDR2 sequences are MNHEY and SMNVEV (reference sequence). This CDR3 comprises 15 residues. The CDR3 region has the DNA TGTGCCAGCAGTTCCGGGACAGGGGGCGGGGAGACCCAGTACTTC. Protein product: CASSSGTGGGETQYF.

The CDR3 DNA sequence: TGCGCCAGCAGCTTATCACACGGCGAGCAGTACTTC. It yields the protein CASSLSHGEQYF. The J gene is TRBJ2-7, the V gene TRBV5-1; no reliable D call. The CDR3 consists of 12 residues. The germline V and J ends were trimmed by 2 bases and 6 bases, with 9 bases remaining between them. The germline V gene has CDR1 SGHRS and CDR2 YFSETQ.

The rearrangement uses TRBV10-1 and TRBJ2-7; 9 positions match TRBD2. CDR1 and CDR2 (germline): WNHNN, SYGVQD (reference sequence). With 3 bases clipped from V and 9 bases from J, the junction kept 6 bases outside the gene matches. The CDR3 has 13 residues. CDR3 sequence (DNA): TGCGCCAGCAGTGACGGCGGGAGGGCCGTGCAGTACTTC. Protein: CASSDGGRAVQYF.

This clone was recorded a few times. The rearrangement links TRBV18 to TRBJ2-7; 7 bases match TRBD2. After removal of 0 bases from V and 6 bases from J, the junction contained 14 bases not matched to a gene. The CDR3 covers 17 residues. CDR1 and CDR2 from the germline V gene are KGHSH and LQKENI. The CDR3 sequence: CASSPPGGMRATGEQYF. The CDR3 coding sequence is TGTGCCAGCTCACCACCGGGGGGGATGAGGGCTACGGGCGAGCAGTACTTC.

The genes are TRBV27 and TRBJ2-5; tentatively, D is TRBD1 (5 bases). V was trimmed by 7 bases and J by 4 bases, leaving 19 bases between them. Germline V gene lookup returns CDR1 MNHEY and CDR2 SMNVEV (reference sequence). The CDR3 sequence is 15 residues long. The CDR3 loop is CASTRQGSFRETQYF. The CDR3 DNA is TGTGCCAGCACTCGGCAGGGCAGTTTTCGAGAGACCCAGTACTTC.

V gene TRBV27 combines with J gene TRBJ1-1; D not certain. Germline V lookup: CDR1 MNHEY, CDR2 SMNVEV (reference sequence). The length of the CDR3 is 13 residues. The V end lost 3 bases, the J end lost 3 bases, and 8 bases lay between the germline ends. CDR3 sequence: CASSFFGDTEAFF. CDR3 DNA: TGTGCCAGCAGTTTCTTCGGGGACACTGAAGCTTTCTTT.

DNA of the CDR3: TGTGCCACCAGCAGCGGGGGTCCTTCCTACGAGCAGTACTTC. Protein: CATSSGGPSYEQYF. This rearrangement joins TRBV15 to TRBJ2-5; tentatively, D is TRBD2 (6 bases). The J call may be faulty, since TRBJ2-7 better matches the DNA end. The CDR3 extends over 14 amino acids. Per the germline V gene, CDR1 is LNHNV and CDR2 is YYDKDF (reference sequence).

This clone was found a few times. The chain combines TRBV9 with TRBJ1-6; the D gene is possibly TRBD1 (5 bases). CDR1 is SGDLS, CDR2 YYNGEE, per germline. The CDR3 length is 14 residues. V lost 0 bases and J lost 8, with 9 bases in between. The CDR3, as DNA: TGTGCCAGCAGCGTAGTAGGGGACGATTCACCCCTCCACTTT. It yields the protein CASSVVGDDSPLHF.

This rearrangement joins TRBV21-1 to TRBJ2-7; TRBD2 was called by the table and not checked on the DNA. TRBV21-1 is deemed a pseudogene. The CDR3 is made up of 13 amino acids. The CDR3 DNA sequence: TGTGCCAGCAGCAAAGCGCGATTCCCCGAGCAGTACTTC. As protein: CASSKARFPEQYF.

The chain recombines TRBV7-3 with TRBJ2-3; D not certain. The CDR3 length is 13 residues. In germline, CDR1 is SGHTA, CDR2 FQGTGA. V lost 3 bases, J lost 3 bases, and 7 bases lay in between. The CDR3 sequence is CASSLAVTDTQYF. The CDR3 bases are TGTGCCAGCAGCTTGGCGGTGACAGATACGCAGTATTTT.

The CDR3 here is CAISSGVGTGELFF. Written as DNA, the CDR3 is TGTGCCATCAGTTCAGGGGTCGGCACCGGGGAGCTGTTTTTT. The chain joins TRBV10-3 to TRBJ2-2, with D possibly matching TRBD1 (6 bases). Trimming left V 5 bases short and J 4 bases short, with 11 bases between. CDR1 is ENHRY and CDR2 is SYGVKD in the germline V gene. This CDR3 contains 14 residues.